What follows is one TCR beta chain and its context. This record comes from a study of cytomegalovirus exposure and HLA in healthy donors. The V segment lost 6 bases and the J segment 4 bases; nucleotides outside the gene matches: 10. The germline V gene encodes CDR1 SGDLS and CDR2 YYNGEE. The CDR3 runs 15 residues. PCR used 60 Vbeta primers and 13 Jbeta primers. Only in-frame clones appear in the TCRdb table, and some are missing; sequencing was by immunoSEQ multiplex PCR. Listed are under 200,000 clones; approximately 6.9% falls within the top ten. The TCR was taken from a man aged 25-45 years in good health and CMV-seronegative. What was sequenced was PBMCs. The V call is TRBV9, the J call TRBJ2-1, with 7 bases aligning to TRBD2. CDR3 protein: CASNDGLGPYNEQFF. CDR3 in DNA: TGTGCCAGCAACGACGGACTAGGCCCGTACAATGAGCAGTTCTTC.